This T cell receptor (beta chain) was identified in a study of T cells in lung cancer brain metastases. Study-wide results and caveats: The complete infiltrating T cell repertoire may not have been retrieved from FFPE.

Turning to this clone: What it binds is unknown.

The data were produced by immunoSEQ multiplex PCR, yet TCRdb's version contains in-frame clones alone and is incomplete. The sample lists about 3,500 clones; 85% to 90% were seen once. The CDR3 extends over 16 amino acids. Per germline, CDR1 LGHNA and CDR2 YNFKEQ. V was pared by 0 bases and J by 0 bases, with 6 bases between. This receptor was identified in a woman aged 45-59 years with non-small cell lung cancer. Sequencing used tumor tissue from the primary lung tumor. The genes are TRBV4-2 and TRBJ2-6; D gene unclear. Here the CDR3 DNA reads TGTGCCAGCAGCCAAGATCCGCTCTCTGGGGCCAACGTCCTGACTTTC. It translates to CASSQDPLSGANVLTF.